The sample holds one count of the clone carrying this TCR beta chain. Its antigen is not known. This record belongs to a study of T cell responses to AZD1222 COVID-19 vaccine. Sequencing used immunoSEQ multiplex PCR; TCRdb keeps in-frame clones, though not all of them. The repertoire holds about 120,000 clones, with just under 95% as singletons. The study's findings and limits: Epitopes outside B.1.351 and B.1.1.7 mutated regions reportedly drew nearly half of spike TCRs.

This CDR3 comprises 14 residues. The ends lost 2 bases at V and 5 bases at J; junction bases unmatched: 5. Germline V CDR1 and CDR2: MNHEY, SVGAGI. The gene calls are TRBV6-5 and TRBJ2-7, with TRBD1 matching 8 bases. The TCR was taken from an adult in good health. The sequences come from peripheral blood, collected on day 0 of AZD1222 vaccination. The CDR3 DNA is TGTGCCAGCAGTTACCAGGACAGGGTCCACGAGCAGTACTTC. It is translated as CASSYQDRVHEQYF.